This T cell receptor beta chain was retrieved from a study of OX40 agonist ivuxolimab in advanced cancers. Study-wide points: On average, CD8+ T cells had more expanded clones than CD4+. People who partly responded at 0.1-3.0 mg/kg had some of the least clonal expansion seen. Researchers did not establish what antigens the expanded peripheral T cells target. At doses 0.1 to 3.0 mg/kg, CD4+ and CD8+ clones expanded.

TCRdb's copy holds only in-frame clones and misses some; the assay was immunoSEQ multiplex PCR. The sample consists of more than 40,000 clones, roughly 90% of them appearing once. Concerning this clone itself: Its target is unknown.

This sequence was found in an adult with an advanced solid tumor such as melanoma, head and neck, liver or kidney cancer. The sample in question was CD4+ or CD8+ T cells sorted from blood, obtained in a trial of the OX40 agonist ivuxolimab.

In DNA form, the CDR3 reads TGCGCCAGCAGCCAAGGGGACAGGGTCGCCGGGGAGCTGTTTTTT. The encoded protein is CASSQGDRVAGELFF. The chain uses TRBV4-3 and TRBJ2-2, with 9 bases fitting TRBD1. CDR3 length: 15 amino acids. From germline, CDR1 is LGHNA and CDR2 YSLEER. V was pared by 1 base and J by 6 bases, with 3 bases of the junction left unmatched.